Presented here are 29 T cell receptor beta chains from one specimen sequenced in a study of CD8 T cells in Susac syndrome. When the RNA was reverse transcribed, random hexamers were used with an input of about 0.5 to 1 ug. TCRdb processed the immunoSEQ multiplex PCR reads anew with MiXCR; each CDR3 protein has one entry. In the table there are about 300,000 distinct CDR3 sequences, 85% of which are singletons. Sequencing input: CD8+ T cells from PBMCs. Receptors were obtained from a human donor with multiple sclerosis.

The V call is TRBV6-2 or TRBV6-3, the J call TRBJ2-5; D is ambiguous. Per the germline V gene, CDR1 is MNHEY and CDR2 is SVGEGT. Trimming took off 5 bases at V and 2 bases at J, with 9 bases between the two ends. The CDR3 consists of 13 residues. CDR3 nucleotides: TGTGCCAGCAGTCCTCGACATCAAGAGACCCAGTACTTC. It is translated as CASSPRHQETQYF.

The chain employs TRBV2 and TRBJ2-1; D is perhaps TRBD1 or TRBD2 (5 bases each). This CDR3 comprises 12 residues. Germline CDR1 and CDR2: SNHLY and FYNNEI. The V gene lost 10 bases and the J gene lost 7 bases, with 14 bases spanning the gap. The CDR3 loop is CATPDWTNEQFF. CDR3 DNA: TGTGCCACCCCGGACTGGACAAATGAGCAGTTCTTC.

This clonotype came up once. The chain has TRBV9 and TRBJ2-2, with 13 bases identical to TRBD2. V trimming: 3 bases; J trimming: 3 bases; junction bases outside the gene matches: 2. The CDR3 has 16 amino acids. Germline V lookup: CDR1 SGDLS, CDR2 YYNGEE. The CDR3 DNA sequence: TGTGCCAGCAGCGGGACTAGCGGGAGTTACACCGGGGAGCTGTTTTTT. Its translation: CASSGTSGSYTGELFF.

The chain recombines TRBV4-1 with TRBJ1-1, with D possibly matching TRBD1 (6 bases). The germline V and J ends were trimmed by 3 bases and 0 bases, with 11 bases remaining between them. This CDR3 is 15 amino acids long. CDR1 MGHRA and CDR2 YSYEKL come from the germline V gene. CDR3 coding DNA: TGCGCCAGCAGCCACTACAGGGCAATGAACACTGAAGCTTTCTTT. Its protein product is CASSHYRAMNTEAFF.

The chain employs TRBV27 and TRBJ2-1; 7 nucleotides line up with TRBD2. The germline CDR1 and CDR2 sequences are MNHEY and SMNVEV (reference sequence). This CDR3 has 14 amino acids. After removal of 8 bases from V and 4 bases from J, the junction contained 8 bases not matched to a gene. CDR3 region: CASRAGISYNEQFF. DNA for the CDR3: TGTGCCAGCCGAGCGGGAATTAGTTACAATGAGCAGTTCTTC.

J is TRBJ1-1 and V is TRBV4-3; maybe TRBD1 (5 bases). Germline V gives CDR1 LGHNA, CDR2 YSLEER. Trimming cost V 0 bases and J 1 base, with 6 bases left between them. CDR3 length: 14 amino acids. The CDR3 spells CASSQDGGNTEAFF. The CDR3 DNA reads TGCGCCAGCAGCCAAGATGGGGGGAACACTGAAGCTTTCTTT.

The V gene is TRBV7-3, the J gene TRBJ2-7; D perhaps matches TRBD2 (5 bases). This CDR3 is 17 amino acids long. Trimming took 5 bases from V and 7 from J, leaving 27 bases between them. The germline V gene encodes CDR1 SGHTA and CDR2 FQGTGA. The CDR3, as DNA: TGTGCCAGCAGCCCCACCCCATGGACTGTCGCCGATCGGGAGCAGTACTTC. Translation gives CASSPTPWTVADREQYF.

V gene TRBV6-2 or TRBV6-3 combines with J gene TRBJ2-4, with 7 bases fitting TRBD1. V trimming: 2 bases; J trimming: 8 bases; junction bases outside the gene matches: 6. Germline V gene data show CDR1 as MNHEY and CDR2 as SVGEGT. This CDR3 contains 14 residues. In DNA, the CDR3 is TGTGCCAGCAGTTACCCGACAGGGATGGACATTCAGTACTTC. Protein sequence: CASSYPTGMDIQYF.

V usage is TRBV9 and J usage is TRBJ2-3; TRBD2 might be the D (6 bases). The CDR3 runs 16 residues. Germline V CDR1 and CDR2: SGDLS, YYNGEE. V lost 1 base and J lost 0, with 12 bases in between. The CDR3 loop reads CASSVKAGWSTDTQYF. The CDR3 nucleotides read TGTGCCAGCAGCGTAAAAGCGGGCTGGAGCACAGATACGCAGTATTTT.

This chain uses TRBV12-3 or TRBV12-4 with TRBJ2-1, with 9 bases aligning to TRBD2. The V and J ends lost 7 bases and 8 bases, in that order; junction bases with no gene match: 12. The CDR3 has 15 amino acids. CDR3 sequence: CASTGTSWGPDEQFF. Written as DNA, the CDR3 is TGTGCCAGCACCGGGACTAGCTGGGGTCCCGATGAGCAGTTCTTC.

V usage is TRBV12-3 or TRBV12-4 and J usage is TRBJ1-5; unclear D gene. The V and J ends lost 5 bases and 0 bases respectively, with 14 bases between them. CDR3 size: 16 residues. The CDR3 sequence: CASSRVGLYSNQPQHF. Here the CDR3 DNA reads TGTGCCAGCAGTAGGGTCGGATTATATAGCAATCAGCCCCAGCATTTT.

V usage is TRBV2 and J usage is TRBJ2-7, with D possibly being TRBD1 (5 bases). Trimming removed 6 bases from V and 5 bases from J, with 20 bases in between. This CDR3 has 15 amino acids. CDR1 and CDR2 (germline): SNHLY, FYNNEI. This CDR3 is CASRSYPADTHEQYF. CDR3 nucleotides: TGTGCCAGCAGATCCTACCCGGCGGACACACACGAGCAGTACTTC.

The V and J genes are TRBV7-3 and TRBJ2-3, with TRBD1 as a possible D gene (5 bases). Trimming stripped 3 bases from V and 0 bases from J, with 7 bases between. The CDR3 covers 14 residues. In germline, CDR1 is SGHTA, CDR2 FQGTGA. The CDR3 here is CASSFWGSTDTQYF. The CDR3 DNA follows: TGTGCCAGCAGCTTCTGGGGCAGCACAGATACGCAGTATTTT.

For the CDR3, the DNA is TGTGCCAGCAGCTTAGCGGGTCCGGGAGCCAACTATGGCTACACCTTC. Its translation: CASSLAGPGANYGYTF. This chain connects TRBV7-9 to TRBJ1-2; no firm D call. This CDR3 is 16 amino acids long. V was clipped by 0 bases and J by 2 bases, with 13 bases between them. Germline loops: CDR1 SEHNR, CDR2 FQNEAQ (reference sequence).

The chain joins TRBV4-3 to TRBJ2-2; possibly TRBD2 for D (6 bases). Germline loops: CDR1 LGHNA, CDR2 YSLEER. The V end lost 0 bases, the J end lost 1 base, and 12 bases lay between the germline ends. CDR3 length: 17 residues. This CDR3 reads CASSQEPGRMNTGELFF. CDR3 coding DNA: TGCGCCAGCAGCCAAGAGCCAGGGAGGATGAACACCGGGGAGCTGTTTTTT.

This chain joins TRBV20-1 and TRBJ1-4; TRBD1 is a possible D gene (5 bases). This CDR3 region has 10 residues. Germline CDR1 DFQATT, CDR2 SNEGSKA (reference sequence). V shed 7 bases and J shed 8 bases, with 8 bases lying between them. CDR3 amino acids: CSGGGEKLFF. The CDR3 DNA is TGCAGTGGGGGCGGAGAAAAACTGTTTTTT.

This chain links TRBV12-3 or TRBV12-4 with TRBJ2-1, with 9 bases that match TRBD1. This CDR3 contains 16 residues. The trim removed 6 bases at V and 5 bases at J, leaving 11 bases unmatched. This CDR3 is CASSSMGQGRNNEQFF. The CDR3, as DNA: TGTGCCAGCAGCTCTATGGGACAGGGCCGAAACAATGAGCAGTTCTTC.

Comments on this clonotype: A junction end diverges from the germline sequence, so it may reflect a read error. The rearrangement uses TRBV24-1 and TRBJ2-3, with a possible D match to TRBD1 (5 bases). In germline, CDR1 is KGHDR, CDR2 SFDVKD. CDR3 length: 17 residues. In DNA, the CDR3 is TGTGCCGCCAGTGAGCGACGGACATTGGGAAACACAGATACGCAGTATTTT. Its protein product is CAASERRTLGNTDTQYF.

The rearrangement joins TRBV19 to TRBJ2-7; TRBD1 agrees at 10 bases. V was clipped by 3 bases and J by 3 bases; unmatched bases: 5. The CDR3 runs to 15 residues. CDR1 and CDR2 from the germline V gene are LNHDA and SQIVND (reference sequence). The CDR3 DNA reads TGTGCCAGTAGTATTTTGACAGGGGGCGGCTACGAGCAGTACTTC. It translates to CASSILTGGGYEQYF.

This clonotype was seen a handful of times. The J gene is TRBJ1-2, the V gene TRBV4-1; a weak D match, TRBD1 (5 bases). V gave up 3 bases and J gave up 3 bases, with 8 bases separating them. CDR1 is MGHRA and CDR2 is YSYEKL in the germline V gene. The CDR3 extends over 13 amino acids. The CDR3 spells CASSHGQDYGYTF. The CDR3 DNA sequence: TGCGCCAGCAGCCACGGACAAGACTATGGCTACACCTTC.

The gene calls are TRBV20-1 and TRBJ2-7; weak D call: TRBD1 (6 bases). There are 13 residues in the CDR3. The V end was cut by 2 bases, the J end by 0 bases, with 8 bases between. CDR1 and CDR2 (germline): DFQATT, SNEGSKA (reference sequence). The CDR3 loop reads CSARRDNSYEQYF. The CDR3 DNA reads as TGCAGTGCTAGAAGGGACAACTCCTACGAGCAGTACTTC.

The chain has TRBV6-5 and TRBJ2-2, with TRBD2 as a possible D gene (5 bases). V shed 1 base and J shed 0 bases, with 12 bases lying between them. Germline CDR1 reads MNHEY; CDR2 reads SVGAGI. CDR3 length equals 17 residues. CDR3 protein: CASSYLPSGSNTGELFF. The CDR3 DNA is TGTGCCAGCAGTTACTTGCCTTCGGGGTCGAACACCGGGGAGCTGTTTTTT.

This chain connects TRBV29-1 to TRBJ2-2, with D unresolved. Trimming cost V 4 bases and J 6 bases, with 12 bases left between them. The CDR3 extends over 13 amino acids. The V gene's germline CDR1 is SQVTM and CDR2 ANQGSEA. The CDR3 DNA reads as TGCAGCGTTGGGGGTAGTTTCCCCGGGGAGCTGTTTTTT. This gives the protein CSVGGSFPGELFF.

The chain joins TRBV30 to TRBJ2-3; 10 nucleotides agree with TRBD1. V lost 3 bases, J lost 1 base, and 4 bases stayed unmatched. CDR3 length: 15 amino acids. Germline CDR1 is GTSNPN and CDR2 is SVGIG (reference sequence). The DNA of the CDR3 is TGTGCCTGGAGCGTAGGGACAGGGGGCACAGATACGCAGTATTTT. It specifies CAWSVGTGGTDTQYF. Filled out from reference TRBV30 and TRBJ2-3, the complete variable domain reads SQTIHQWPATLVQPVGSPLSLECTVEGTSNPNLYWYRQAAGRGLQLLFYSVGIGQISSEVPQNLSASRPQDRQFILSSKKLLLSDSGFYLCAWSVGTGGTDTQYFGPGTRLTVL.

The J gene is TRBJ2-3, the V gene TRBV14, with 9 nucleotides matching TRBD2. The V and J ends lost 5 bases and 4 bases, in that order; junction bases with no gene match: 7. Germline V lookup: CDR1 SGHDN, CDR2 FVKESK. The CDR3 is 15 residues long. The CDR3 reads CASSYLAGAADTQYF. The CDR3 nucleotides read TGTGCCAGCAGCTATTTAGCGGGAGCGGCAGATACGCAGTATTTT.

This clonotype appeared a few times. This CDR3 reads CASSYSGTDYNEQFF. CDR3 DNA sequence: TGTGCCAGCAGTTACTCCGGGACAGACTACAATGAGCAGTTCTTC. This chain links TRBV6-5 with TRBJ2-1; TRBD1 aligns across 7 bases. V lost 0 bases, J lost 3 bases, and 2 bases stayed unmatched. CDR3 length equals 15 residues. CDR1 is MNHEY, CDR2 SVGAGI, per germline.

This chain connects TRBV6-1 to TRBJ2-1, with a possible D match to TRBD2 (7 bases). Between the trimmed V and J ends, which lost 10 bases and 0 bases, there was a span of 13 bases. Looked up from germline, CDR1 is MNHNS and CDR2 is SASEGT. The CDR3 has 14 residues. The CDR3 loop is CATPRGASYNEQFF. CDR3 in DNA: TGTGCCACTCCACGGGGGGCCTCCTACAATGAGCAGTTCTTC.

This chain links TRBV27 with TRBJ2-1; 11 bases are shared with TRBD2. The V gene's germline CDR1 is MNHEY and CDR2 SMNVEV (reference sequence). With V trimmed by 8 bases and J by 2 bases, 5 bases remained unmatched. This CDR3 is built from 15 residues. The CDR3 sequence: CASGQTSGTYNEQFF. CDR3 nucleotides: TGTGCCAGCGGTCAGACTAGCGGGACCTACAATGAGCAGTTCTTC.

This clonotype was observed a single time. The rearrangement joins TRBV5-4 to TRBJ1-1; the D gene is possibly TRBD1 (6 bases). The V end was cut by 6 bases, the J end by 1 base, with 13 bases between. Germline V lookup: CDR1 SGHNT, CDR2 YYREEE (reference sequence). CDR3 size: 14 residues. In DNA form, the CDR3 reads TGTGCCAGCACTCAGGGGTTCCGGAACACTGAAGCTTTCTTT. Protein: CASTQGFRNTEAFF.